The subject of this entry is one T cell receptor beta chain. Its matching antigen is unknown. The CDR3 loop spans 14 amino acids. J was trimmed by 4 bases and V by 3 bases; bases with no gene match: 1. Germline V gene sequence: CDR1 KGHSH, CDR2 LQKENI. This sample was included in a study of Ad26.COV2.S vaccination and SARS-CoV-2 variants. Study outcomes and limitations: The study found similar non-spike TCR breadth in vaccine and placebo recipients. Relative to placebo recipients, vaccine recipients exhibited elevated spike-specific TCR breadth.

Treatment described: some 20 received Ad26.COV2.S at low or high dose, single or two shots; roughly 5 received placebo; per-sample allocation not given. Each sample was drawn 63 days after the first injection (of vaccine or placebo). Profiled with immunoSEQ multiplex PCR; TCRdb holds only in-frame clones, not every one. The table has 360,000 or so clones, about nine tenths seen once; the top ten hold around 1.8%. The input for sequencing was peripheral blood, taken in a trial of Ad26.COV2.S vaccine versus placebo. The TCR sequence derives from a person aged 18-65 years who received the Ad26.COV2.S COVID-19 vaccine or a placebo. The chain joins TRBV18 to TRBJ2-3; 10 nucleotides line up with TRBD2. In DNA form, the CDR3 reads TGTGCCAGCTCACCGACTAGCGGGCCAGATACGCAGTATTTT. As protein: CASSPTSGPDTQYF. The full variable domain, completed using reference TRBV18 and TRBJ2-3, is NAGVMQNPRHLVRRRGQEARLRCSPMKGHSHVYWYRQLPEEGLKFMVYLQKENIIDESGMPKERFSAEFPKEGPSILRIQQVVRGDSAAYFCASSPTSGPDTQYFGPGTRLTVL.